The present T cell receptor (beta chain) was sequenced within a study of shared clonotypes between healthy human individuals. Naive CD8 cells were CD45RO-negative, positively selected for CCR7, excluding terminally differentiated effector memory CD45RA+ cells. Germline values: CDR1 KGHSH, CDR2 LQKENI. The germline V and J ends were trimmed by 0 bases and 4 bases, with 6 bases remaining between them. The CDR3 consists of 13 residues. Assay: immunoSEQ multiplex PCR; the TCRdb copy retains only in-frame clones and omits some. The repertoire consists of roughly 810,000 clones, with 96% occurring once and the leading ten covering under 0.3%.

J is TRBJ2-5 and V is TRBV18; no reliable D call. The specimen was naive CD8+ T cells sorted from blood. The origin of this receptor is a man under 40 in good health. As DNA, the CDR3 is TGTGCCAGCTCACCACCGGGGTCAGAGACCCAGTACTTC. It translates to CASSPPGSETQYF.